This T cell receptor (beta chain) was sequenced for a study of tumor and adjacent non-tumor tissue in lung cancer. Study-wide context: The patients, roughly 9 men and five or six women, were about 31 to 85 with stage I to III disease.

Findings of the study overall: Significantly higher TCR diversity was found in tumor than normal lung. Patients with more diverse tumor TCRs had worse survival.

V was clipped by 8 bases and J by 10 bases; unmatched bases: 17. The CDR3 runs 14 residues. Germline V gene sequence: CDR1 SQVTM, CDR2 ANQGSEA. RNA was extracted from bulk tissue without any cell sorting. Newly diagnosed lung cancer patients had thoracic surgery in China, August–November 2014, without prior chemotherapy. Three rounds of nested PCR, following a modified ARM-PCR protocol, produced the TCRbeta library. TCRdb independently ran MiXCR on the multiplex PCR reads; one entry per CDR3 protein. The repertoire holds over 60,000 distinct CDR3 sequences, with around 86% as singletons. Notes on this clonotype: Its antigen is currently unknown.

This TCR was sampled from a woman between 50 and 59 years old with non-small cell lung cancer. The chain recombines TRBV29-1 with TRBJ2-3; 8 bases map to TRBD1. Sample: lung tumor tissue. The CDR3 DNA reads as TGCAGCTCGAGGACAGGGCTTCTCACAGACGCGCAGTATTTT. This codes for CSSRTGLLTDAQYF.